Sequencing of this T cell receptor beta chain was carried out in a study of resident and recirculating memory T cells in vitiligo. Background on the study: Whole samples, not sorted cells, were homogenized and used for genomic DNA extraction.

Stable vitiligo meant no lesion change over the previous 6 months. Patients had to be free of confetti depigmentation, indicating active vitiligo. J gave up 4 bases and V 3 bases, and 3 bases lay outside the gene matches. The CDR3 loop spans 14 amino acids. From germline, CDR1 is SGDLS and CDR2 YYNGEE. Libraries were prepared by immunoSEQ multiplex PCR; TCRdb keeps only in-frame clonotypes and omits some of them. The sample includes tens of thousands of clones, about 90% of them seen just once. Sample: blood. The TCR comes from a male donor with vitiligo. This chain uses TRBV9 with TRBJ2-3; 9 nucleotides agree with TRBD1. The CDR3 bases are TGTGCCAGCAGCGGGGGACAGGGACCAGATACGCAGTATTTT. Amino acids: CASSGGQGPDTQYF.